This TCR beta chain is from a study of blood T cell repertoires in COVID-19. Study at large: Italy, Spain and the United States were the sources of the convalescent and acute COVID-19 samples.

The germline CDR1 and CDR2 sequences are LGHDT and YNNKEL (reference sequence). This CDR3 region has 13 residues. The V end lost 0 bases, the J end lost 5 bases, and 5 bases lay between the germline ends. Repertoires were generated with immunoSEQ multiplex PCR, while TCRdb's copy carries only in-frame clones and drops some. Of about 350,000 clones in the sample, approximately 84% are singletons; the top ten hold more than 0.9%. The source material was PBMCs or T cells enriched from blood (not recorded which). This chain connects TRBV3-1 (or the pseudogene TRBV3-2) to TRBJ1-5; D not certain. The TCR sequence derives from a woman under 40 who had recovered from COVID-19. CDR3 sequence: CASSQDIHQPQHF. The CDR3 nucleotides are TGTGCCAGCAGCCAAGACATTCATCAGCCCCAGCATTTT.